The T cell receptor beta chain under discussion was sequenced for a study of CD8+ T cells in alopecia areata. The authors extracted RNA and reverse transcribed it into cDNA as the sequencing template. Clones were sequenced by immunoSEQ multiplex PCR, and TCRdb holds only the in-frame ones, with some missing. The data show some 180,000 clones, with around three fifths seen just once and roughly 5.3% held by the top ten. Sequenced sample: CD8+ T cells sorted from blood. This clonotype was sampled from a human donor in good health.

In DNA, the CDR3 is TGTGCCAGCAGCCCCCCTAGCGGCGATCCCTACGAGCAGTACTTC. It codes for CASSPPSGDPYEQYF. The chain recombines TRBV5-4 with TRBJ2-7, with 7 bases identical to TRBD2. This CDR3 region has 15 residues. Trimming at V came to 4 bases and at J to 2 bases, leaving 9 bases not matched to a gene. Germline V gene data show CDR1 as SGHNT and CDR2 as YYREEE (reference sequence).